Listed below are T cell receptor beta chains from one sample, sequenced in a study of neurological immune-mediated disorders. TCRdb re-analysed the 5' RACE reads in MiXCR, keeping a single row per CDR3 protein. The sample includes tens of thousands of distinct CDR3 sequences, approximately 2.8% seen only once; the top ten take roughly 1.1%. The sequenced sample consisted of PBMCs. The receptors originated from a woman aged 25-40 years with multiple sclerosis. Each CDR3 is given with its conserved first and last residue. The order of the fields is V gene, J gene, D gene, clone size, CDR3 protein, CDR3 DNA. A D gene is named only where the DNA matches it firmly. For some rows the clone size is stated as once, few or many, or as a class when expanded; others skip it.

TRBV20-1	TRBJ1-1	.	many	CSAGTPSQVNTEAFF	TGCAGTGCCGGGACTCCTAGCCAGGTGAACACTGAAGCTTTCTTT
TRBV11-2	TRBJ2-1	.	many	CASRPQLSEQFF	TGTGCCAGCAGACCCCAACTGAGTGAGCAGTTCTTC
TRBV7-3	TRBJ2-1	.	many	CASSLTFYNEQFF	TGTGCCAGCAGCTTGACCTTCTACAATGAGCAGTTCTTC
TRBV7-9	TRBJ2-5	TRBD2	many	CASSPPLGGKKETQYF	TGTGCCAGCAGCCCGCCTTTGGGGGGGAAGAAAGAGACCCAGTACTTC
TRBV5-1	TRBJ2-1	.	many	CASSSTGRSSYNEQFF	TGCGCCAGCAGCTCCACGGGTCGAAGTTCCTACAATGAGCAGTTCTTC
TRBV19	TRBJ2-1	TRBD2	many	CASSGFSGKVDNEQFF	TGTGCCAGTAGTGGCTTTAGCGGGAAAGTTGACAATGAGCAGTTCTTC
TRBV6-2/TRBV6-3	TRBJ2-7	.	many	CASSYKTDSYEQYF	TGTGCCAGCAGTTACAAAACGGACTCCTACGAGCAGTACTTC
TRBV29-1	TRBJ2-2	TRBD2	many	CSGGRTNTGELFF	TGCAGCGGCGGGAGAACGAACACCGGGGAGCTGTTTTTT
TRBV5-1	TRBJ2-6	.	many	CASSFGFSGANVLTF	TGCGCCAGCAGCTTCGGATTCTCTGGGGCCAACGTCCTGACTTTC
TRBV6-5	TRBJ2-3	TRBD2	many	CASSRTRGSTDTQYF	TGTGCCAGCAGTCGGACTAGGGGTAGCACAGATACGCAGTATTTT
TRBV11-2	TRBJ2-3	.	many	CASSLLYLSSTDTQYF	TGTGCCAGCAGCTTACTATACTTATCTAGCACAGATACGCAGTATTTT
TRBV14	TRBJ2-7	TRBD1	many	CASSHIGQGAEYEQYF	TGTGCCAGCAGCCATATAGGACAGGGGGCAGAGTACGAGCAGTACTTC
TRBV29-1	TRBJ2-7	.	many	CSVGSGRSYEQYF	TGCAGCGTTGGATCTGGGCGAAGCTACGAGCAGTACTTC
TRBV19	TRBJ1-6	.	many	CASSGRDANSPLHF	TGTGCCAGTAGTGGCCGGGATGCTAATTCACCCCTCCACTTT
TRBV4-3	TRBJ2-3	.	many	CASSQGASGTDTQYF	TGCGCCAGCAGCCAAGGGGCTAGCGGCACAGATACGCAGTATTTT
TRBV20-1	TRBJ2-3	TRBD2	many	CSARDPPSGRGTDTQYF	TGCAGTGCTAGAGATCCGCCTAGCGGGAGGGGGACAGATACGCAGTATTTT
TRBV12-3/TRBV12-4	TRBJ2-7	TRBD1	many	CASSHAGTGYYEQYF	TGTGCCAGCAGTCACGCCGGGACAGGGTACTACGAGCAGTACTTC
TRBV20-1	TRBJ2-2	TRBD1	many	CSARTGVTGELFF	TGCAGTGCCAGGACAGGGGTCACCGGGGAGCTGTTTTTT
TRBV7-2	TRBJ2-7	.	many	CASSLTGGRSYEQYF	TGTGCCAGCAGCTTAACCGGAGGGAGGAGCTACGAGCAGTACTTC
TRBV12-3/TRBV12-4	TRBJ1-1	.	many	CASSSVAGVANTEAFF	TGTGCCAGCAGTTCGGTGGCAGGGGTCGCGAACACTGAAGCTTTCTTT
TRBV4-3	TRBJ2-7	TRBD2	many	CASSQGWTSVSYEQYF	TGCGCCAGCAGCCAAGGTTGGACTAGCGTTTCCTACGAGCAGTACTTC
TRBV5-1	TRBJ1-5	.	many	CASSPGGSGANQPQHF	TGCGCCAGCAGCCCTGGAGGGTCAGGGGCTAATCAGCCCCAGCATTTT
TRBV20-1	TRBJ2-7	TRBD2	few	CSDIAGAVYEQYF	TGCAGTGATATAGCGGGAGCCGTGTACGAGCAGTACTTC
TRBV6-5	TRBJ2-1	TRBD2	many	CASRLAGGVNEQFF	TGTGCCAGCAGACTAGCGGGAGGTGTTAATGAGCAGTTCTTC
TRBV6-6	TRBJ1-4	.	many	CASRSGSATNEKLFF	TGTGCCAGCAGATCCGGGAGTGCAACTAATGAAAAACTGTTTTTT
TRBV4-3	TRBJ1-3	.	many	CASSPFGATSGNTIYF	TGCGCCAGCAGCCCATTTGGAGCAACCTCTGGAAACACCATATATTTT
TRBV18	TRBJ2-2	.	many	CASSPLRDSSTGELFF	TGTGCCAGCTCACCTTTACGGGACTCCTCCACCGGGGAGCTGTTTTTT
TRBV25-1	TRBJ2-2	TRBD2	many	CASTDGGAIRTGELFF	TGTGCCAGTACTGACGGGGGGGCAATCAGGACCGGGGAGCTGTTTTTT
TRBV30	TRBJ2-1	.	few	CAWNGVRNEQFF	TGTGCCTGGAACGGGGTGAGGAATGAGCAGTTCTTC
TRBV7-2	TRBJ1-2	.	many	CASSPRTDTYGYTF	TGTGCCAGCAGCCCCAGGACAGACACCTATGGCTACACCTTC
TRBV7-8	TRBJ2-2	TRBD2	many	CASSPRVGGDTGELFF	TGTGCCAGCAGCCCCCGGGTTGGGGGGGACACCGGGGAGCTGTTTTTT
TRBV7-2	TRBJ2-1	TRBD2	many	CASSSQAGAYNEQFF	TGTGCCAGCAGCTCTCAAGCGGGAGCCTACAATGAGCAGTTCTTC
TRBV6-2/TRBV6-3	TRBJ2-1	TRBD1	.	CASTEGQVDNEQFF	TGTGCCAGCACCGAAGGACAGGTAGACAATGAGCAGTTCTTC
TRBV9	TRBJ2-3	TRBD2	many	CASSVEFSGRPLSTDTQYF	TGTGCCAGCAGCGTAGAGTTTAGCGGGAGGCCCCTAAGCACAGATACGCAGTATTTT
TRBV20-1	TRBJ2-3	TRBD2	many	CSALAGGKDTQYF	TGCAGTGCTTTAGCGGGAGGGAAGGATACGCAGTATTTT
TRBV4-1	TRBJ2-7	.	.	CASSQGGDSGLYEQYF	TGCGCCAGCAGCCAGGGGGGAGACAGCGGGTTATACGAGCAGTACTTC
TRBV28	TRBJ1-6	.	many	CASRRDLGDSPLHF	TGTGCCAGCAGGCGGGACTTGGGAGATTCACCCCTCCACTTT
TRBV7-2	TRBJ2-1	.	many	CAGEDNEQFF	TGTGCCGGCGAGGACAATGAGCAGTTCTTC
TRBV29-1	TRBJ2-7	.	many	CSVEVGGTYEQYF	TGCAGCGTTGAAGTGGGAGGAACCTACGAGCAGTACTTC
TRBV24-1	TRBJ2-3	.	many	CATSDFGDTQYF	TGTGCCACCAGTGATTTCGGAGATACGCAGTATTTT
TRBV10-3	TRBJ2-7	.	many	CAIMNGRDAYEQYF	TGTGCCATCATGAACGGCAGGGATGCGTACGAGCAGTACTTC
TRBV7-9	TRBJ1-2	.	many	CASSFREANYGYTF	TGTGCCAGCAGCTTTAGAGAGGCGAACTATGGCTACACCTTC
TRBV10-3	TRBJ1-2	.	many	CAISEPQGLRYTNYGYTF	TGTGCCATCAGTGAACCGCAGGGTCTCCGATATACTAACTATGGCTACACCTTC
TRBV18	TRBJ2-7	.	few	CASSPGAGLSYEQYF	TGTGCCAGCTCACCTGGGGCAGGGCTCTCCTACGAGCAGTACTTC
TRBV20-1	TRBJ2-5	TRBD1	many	CSAPNRGQETQYF	TGCAGTGCTCCCAACAGGGGCCAAGAGACCCAGTACTTC
TRBV4-3	TRBJ1-5	.	many	CASSQDEVQPQHF	TGCGCCAGCAGCCAAGATGAGGTGCAGCCCCAGCATTTT